This entry is about one T cell receptor (beta chain). Its cognate antigen is unknown. CDR1 is SQVTM and CDR2 is ANQGSEA in the germline V gene. The CDR3 runs to 11 residues. The PCR ran on 60 Vbeta and 13 Jbeta primers. Sequencing used immunoSEQ multiplex PCR; TCRdb keeps in-frame clones, though not all of them. This sample's table reports 55,000 to 85,000 clones. These data are taken from a study of cytomegalovirus exposure and HLA in healthy donors. Whole-study context: Earlier work reported 117 million unique TCR beta sequences from about 200 million T cells. In terms of ancestry, the Caucasian-associated cluster contained around four fifths of the 398 genotyped donors.

General study points: Only CMV serostatus was available as immune exposure information. A missense variant in DCLRE1C was later tied to TCR beta V- and J-gene trimming.

The TCR sequence derives from a female donor in good health and CMV-seropositive. This chain connects TRBV29-1 to TRBJ2-1, with 9 nucleotides matching TRBD1. The sequenced sample consisted of PBMCs. The CDR3 loop is CGGDRAHEQFF. DNA of the CDR3: TGCGGGGGGGACAGGGCCCATGAGCAGTTCTTC.